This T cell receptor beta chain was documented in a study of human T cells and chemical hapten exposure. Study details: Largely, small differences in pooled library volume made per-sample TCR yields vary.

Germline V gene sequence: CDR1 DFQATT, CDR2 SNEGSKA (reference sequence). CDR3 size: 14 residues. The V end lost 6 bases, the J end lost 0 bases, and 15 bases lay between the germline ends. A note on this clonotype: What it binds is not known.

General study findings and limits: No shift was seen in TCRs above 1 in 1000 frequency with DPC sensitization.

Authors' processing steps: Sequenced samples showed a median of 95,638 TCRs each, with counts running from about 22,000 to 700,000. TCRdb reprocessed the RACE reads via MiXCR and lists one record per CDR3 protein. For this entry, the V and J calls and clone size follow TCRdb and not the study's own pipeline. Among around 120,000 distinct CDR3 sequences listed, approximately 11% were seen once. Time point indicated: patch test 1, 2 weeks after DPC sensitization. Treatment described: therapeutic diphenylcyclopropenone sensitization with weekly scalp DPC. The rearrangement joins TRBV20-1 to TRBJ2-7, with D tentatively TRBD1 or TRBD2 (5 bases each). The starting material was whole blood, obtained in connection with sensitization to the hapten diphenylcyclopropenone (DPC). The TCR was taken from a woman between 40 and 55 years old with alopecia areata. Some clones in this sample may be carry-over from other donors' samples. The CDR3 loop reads CSAHQGTGSYEQYF. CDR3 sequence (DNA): TGCAGTGCCCACCAAGGGACGGGCTCCTACGAGCAGTACTTC.